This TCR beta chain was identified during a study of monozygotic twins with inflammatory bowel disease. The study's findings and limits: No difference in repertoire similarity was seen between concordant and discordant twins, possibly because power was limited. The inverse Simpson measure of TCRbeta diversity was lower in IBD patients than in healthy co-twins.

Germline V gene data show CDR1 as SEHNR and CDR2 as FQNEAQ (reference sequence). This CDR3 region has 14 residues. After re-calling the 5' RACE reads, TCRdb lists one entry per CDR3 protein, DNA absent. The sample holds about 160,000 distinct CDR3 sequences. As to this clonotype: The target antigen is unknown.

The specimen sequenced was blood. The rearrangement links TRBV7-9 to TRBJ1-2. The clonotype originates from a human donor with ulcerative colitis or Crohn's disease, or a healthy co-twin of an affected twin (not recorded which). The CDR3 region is CASSLVPYNYGYTF.